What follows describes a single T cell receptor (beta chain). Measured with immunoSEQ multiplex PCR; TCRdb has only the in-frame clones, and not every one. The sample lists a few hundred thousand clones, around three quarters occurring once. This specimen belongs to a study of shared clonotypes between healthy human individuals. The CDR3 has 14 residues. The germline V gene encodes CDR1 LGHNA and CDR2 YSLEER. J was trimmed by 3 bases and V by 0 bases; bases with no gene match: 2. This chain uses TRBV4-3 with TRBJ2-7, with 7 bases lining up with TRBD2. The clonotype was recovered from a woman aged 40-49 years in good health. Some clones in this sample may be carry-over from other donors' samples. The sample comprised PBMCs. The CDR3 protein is CASSQDSSGYEQYF. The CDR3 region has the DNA TGCGCCAGCAGCCAAGACTCTAGCGGCTACGAGCAGTACTTC.